The entry below describes one TCR beta chain. These data belong to a study of blood T cell repertoires in COVID-19. Study-level background: PBMCs, B-cell-depleted T cells, or T cells provided the cDNA or gDNA that made up the material.

The data were produced by immunoSEQ multiplex PCR, yet TCRdb's version contains in-frame clones alone and is incomplete. This table holds a few hundred thousand clones, roughly 90% found once. Seattle's enrolled individuals joined amid active infection and were then monitored longitudinally. The V segment lost 0 bases and the J segment 7 bases; nucleotides outside the gene matches: 6. From germline, CDR1 is SGHDT and CDR2 YYEEEE. The CDR3 has 14 amino acids. Sequencing was carried out using peripheral blood. The chain carries TRBV5-6 and TRBJ1-1, with 7 bases fitting TRBD1. This receptor was taken from a woman in her 70s with COVID-19, enrolled during active disease. CDR3 bases: TGTGCCAGCAGCTTGGGAGACAGGGAGGATGAAGCTTTCTTT. This gives the protein CASSLGDREDEAFF.